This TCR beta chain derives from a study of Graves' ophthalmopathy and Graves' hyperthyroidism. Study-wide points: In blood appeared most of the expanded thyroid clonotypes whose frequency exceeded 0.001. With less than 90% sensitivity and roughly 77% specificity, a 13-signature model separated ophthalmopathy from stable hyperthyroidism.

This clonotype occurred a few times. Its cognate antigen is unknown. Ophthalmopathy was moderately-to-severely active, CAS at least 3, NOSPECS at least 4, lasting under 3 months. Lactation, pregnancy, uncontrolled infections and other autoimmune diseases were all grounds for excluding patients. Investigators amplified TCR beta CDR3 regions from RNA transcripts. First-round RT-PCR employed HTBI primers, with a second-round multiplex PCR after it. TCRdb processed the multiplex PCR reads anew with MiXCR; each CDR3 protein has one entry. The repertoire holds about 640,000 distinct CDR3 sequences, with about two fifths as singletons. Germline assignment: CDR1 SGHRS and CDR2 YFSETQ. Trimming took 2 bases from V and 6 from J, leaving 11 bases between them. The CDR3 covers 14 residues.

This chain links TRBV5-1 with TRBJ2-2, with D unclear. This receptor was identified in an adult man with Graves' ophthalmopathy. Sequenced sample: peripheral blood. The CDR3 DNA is TGCGCCAGCAGCTTCGACTGGGTCCCCGGGGAGCTGTTTTTT. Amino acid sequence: CASSFDWVPGELFF. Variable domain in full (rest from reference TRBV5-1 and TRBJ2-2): KAGVTQTPRYLIKTRGQQVTLSCSPISGHRSVSWYQQTPGQGLQFLFEYFSETQRNKGNFPGRFSGRQFSNSRSEMNVSTLELGDSALYLCASSFDWVPGELFFGEGSRLTVL.